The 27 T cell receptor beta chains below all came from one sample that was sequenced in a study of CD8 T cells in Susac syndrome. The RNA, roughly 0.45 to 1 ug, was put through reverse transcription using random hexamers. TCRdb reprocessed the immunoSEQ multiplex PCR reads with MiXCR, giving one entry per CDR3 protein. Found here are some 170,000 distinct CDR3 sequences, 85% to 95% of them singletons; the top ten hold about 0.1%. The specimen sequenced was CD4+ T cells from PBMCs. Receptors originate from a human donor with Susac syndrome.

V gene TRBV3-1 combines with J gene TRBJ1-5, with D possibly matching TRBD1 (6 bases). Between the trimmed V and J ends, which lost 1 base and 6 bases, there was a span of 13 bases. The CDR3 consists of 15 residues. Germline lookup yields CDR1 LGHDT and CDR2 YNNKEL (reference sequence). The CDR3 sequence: CASSQVSGGAQPQHF. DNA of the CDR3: TGTGCCAGCAGCCAAGTAAGCGGGGGGGCTCAGCCCCAGCATTTT. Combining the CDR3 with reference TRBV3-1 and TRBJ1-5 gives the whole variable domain DTAVSQTPKYLVTQMGNDKSIKCEQNLGHDTMYWYKQDSKKFLKIMFSYNNKELIINETVPNRFSPKSPDKAHLNLHINSLELGDSAVYFCASSQVSGGAQPQHFGDGTRLSIL.

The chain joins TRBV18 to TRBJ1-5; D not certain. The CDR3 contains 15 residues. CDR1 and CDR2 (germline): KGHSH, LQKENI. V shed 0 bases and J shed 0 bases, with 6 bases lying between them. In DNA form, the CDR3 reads TGTGCCAGCTCACCACCAGGCTTTAGCAATCAGCCCCAGCATTTT. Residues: CASSPPGFSNQPQHF.

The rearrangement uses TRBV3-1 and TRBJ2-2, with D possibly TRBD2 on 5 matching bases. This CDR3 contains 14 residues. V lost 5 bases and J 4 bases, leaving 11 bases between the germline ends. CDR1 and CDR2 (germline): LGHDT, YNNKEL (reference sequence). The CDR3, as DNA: TGTGCCAGCAGCTTCCTAGCAGCCACCGGGGAGCTGTTTTTT. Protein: CASSFLAATGELFF.

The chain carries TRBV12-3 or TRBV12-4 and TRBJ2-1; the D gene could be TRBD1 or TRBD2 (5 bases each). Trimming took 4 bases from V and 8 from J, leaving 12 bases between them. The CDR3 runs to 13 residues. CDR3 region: CASSSLVGDEQFF. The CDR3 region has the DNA TGTGCCAGCAGTTCACTAGTAGGGGATGAGCAGTTCTTC.

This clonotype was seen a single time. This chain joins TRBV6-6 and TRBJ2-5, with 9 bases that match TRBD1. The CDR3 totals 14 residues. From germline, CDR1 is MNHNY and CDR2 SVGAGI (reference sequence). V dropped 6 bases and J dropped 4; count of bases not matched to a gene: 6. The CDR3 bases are TGTGCCAGCAGGACTACAGGGGGCGTAGAGACCCAGTACTTC. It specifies CASRTTGGVETQYF.

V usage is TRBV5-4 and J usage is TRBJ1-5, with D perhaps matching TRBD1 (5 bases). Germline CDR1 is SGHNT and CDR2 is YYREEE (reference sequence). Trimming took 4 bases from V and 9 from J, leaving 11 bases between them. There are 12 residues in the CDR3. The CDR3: CASSAPGGPQHF. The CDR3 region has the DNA TGTGCCAGCAGCGCACCGGGGGGGCCCCAGCATTTT.

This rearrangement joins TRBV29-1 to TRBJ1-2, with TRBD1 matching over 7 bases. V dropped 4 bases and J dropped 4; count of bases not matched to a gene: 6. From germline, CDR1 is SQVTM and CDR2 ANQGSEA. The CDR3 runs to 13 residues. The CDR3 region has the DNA TGCAGCGTTGGACAGGGTGACGGCTATGGCTACACCTTC. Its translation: CSVGQGDGYGYTF.

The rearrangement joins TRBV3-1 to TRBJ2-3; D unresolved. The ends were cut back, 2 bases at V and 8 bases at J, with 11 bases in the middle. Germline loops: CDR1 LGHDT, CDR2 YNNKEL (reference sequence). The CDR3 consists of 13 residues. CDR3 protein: CASSQMEWGTQYF. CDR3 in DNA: TGTGCCAGCAGCCAAATGGAATGGGGTACGCAGTATTTT.

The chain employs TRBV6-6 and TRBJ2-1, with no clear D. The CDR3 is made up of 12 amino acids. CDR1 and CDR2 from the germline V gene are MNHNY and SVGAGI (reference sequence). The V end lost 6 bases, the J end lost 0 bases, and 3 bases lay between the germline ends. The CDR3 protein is CASSNSYNEQFF. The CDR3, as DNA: TGTGCCAGCAGCAACTCCTACAATGAGCAGTTCTTC.

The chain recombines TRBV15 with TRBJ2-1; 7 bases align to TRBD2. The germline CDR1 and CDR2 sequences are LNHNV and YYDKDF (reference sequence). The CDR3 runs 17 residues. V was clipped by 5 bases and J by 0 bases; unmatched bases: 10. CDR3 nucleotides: TGTGCCACCAGCTCGCCACTGGAGCGGGGCTCCTACAATGAGCAGTTCTTC. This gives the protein CATSSPLERGSYNEQFF. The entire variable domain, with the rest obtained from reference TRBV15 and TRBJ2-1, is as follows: DAMVIQNPRYQVTQFGKPVTLSCSQTLNHNVMYWYQQKSSQAPKLLFHYYDKDFNNEADTPDNFQSRRPNTSFCFLDIRSPGLGDTAMYLCATSSPLERGSYNEQFFGPGTRLTVL.

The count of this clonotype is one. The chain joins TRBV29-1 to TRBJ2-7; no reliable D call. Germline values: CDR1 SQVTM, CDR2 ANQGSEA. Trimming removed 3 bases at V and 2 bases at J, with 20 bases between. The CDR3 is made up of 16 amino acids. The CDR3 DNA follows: TGCAGCGTTGAGATAAATGATTCCAACGGCCCCTACGAGCAGTACTTC. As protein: CSVEINDSNGPYEQYF.

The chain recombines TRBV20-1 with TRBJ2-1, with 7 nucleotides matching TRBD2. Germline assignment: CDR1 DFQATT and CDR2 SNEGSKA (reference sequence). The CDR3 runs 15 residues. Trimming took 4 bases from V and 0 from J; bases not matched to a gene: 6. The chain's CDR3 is CSAIRGGSSYNEQFF. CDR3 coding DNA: TGCAGTGCTATAAGGGGCGGGAGCTCCTACAATGAGCAGTTCTTC.

CDR3 in DNA: TGTGCCAGCAGCTACCTACCTCCCGGGACTAGCGGGAGGATGAAAAACATTCAGTACTTC. Amino acids: CASSYLPPGTSGRMKNIQYF. The chain employs TRBV11-1 and TRBJ2-4, with 15 bases matching TRBD2. V trimming: 4 bases; J trimming: 4 bases; junction bases outside the gene matches: 14. This CDR3 spans 20 amino acids. CDR1 SGHAT and CDR2 FQDESV come from the germline V gene (reference sequence).

The CDR3 protein is CASSRGVRETQYF. The DNA of the CDR3 is TGTGCCAGCAGCCGAGGGGTTCGAGAGACCCAGTACTTC. This chain connects TRBV7-9 to TRBJ2-5; D may match TRBD1 or TRBD2 (5 bases each). Trimming took 5 bases from V and 4 from J, leaving 11 bases between them. This CDR3 has 13 residues. The germline CDR1 and CDR2 sequences are SEHNR and FQNEAQ (reference sequence).

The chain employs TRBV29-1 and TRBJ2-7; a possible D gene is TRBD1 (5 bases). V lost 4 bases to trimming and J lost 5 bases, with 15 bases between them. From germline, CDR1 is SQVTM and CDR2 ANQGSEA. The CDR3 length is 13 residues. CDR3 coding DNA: TGCAGCGTTGTAGGGGTAGGGCGAGACGAGCAGTACTTC. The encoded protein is CSVVGVGRDEQYF.

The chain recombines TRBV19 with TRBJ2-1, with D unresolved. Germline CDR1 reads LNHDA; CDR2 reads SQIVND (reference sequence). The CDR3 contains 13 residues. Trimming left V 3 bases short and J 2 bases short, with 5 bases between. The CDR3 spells CASSIGTYNEQFF. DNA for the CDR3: TGTGCCAGTAGTATTGGCACCTACAATGAGCAGTTCTTC.

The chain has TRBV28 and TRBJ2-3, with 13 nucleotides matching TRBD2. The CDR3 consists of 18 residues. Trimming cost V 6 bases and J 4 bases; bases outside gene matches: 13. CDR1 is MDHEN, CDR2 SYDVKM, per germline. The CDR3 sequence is CASRDGELAGGNADTQYF. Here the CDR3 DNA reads TGTGCCAGCAGGGACGGGGAACTAGCGGGAGGGAACGCAGATACGCAGTATTTT.

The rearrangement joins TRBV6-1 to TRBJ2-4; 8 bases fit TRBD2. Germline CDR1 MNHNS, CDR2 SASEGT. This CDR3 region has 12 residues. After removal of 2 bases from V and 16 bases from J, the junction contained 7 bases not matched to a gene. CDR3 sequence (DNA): TGTGCCAGCAGTGAATCTTCGGGGGGGCACTACTTC. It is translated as CASSESSGGHYF.

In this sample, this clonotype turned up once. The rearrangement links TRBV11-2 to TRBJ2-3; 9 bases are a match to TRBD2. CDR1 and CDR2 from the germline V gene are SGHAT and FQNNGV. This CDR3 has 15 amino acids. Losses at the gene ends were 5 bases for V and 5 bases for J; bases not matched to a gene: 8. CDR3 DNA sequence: TGTGCCAGCAGCCCTCTAAGCGGGAGGCAAGATACGCAGTATTTT. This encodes CASSPLSGRQDTQYF.

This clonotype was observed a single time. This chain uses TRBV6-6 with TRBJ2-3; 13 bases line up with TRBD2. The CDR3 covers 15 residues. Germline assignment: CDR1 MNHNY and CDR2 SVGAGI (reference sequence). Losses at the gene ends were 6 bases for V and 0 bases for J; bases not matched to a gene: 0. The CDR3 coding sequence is TGTGCCAGCAGACTAGCGGGGGGGAGCACAGATACGCAGTATTTT. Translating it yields CASRLAGGSTDTQYF.

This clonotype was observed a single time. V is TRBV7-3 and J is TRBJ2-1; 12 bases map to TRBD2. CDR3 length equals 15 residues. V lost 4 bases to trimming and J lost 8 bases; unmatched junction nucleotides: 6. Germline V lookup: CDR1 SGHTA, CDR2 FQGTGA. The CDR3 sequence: CASSSTSGGVDEQFF. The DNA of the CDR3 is TGTGCCAGCAGCTCGACTAGCGGGGGTGTGGATGAGCAGTTCTTC.

This chain's CDR3 is CASSPLAKETQYF. The CDR3, as DNA: TGTGCCAGCTCACCTTTGGCCAAAGAGACCCAGTACTTC. The chain employs TRBV18 and TRBJ2-5; D unclear. Trimming left V 3 bases short and J 3 bases short, with 8 bases between. Germline CDR1 and CDR2: KGHSH and LQKENI. There are 13 residues in the CDR3.

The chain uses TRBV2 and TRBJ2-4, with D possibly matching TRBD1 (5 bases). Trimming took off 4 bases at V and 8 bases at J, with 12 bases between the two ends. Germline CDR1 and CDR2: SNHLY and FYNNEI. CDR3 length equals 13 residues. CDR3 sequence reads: CASSVRVRDIQYF. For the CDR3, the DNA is TGTGCCAGCAGTGTCAGGGTTCGGGACATTCAGTACTTC.

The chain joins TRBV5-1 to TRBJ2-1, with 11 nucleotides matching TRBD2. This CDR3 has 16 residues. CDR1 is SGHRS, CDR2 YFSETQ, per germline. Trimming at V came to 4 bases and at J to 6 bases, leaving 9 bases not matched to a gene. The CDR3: CASSASSGRSPNEQFF. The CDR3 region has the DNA TGCGCCAGCAGCGCCTCTAGCGGGAGGAGCCCCAATGAGCAGTTCTTC.

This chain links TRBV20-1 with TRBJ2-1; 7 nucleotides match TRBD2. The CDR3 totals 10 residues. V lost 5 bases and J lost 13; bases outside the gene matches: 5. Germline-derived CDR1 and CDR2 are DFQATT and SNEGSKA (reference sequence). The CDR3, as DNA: TGCAGTGCTCGTGAGCGGGATCAGTTCTTC. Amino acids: CSARERDQFF.

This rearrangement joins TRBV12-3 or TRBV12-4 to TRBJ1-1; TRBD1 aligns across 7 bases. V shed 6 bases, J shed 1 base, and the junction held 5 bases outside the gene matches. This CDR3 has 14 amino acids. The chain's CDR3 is CASSRGGWNTEAFF. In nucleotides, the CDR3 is TGTGCCAGCAGCAGAGGGGGCTGGAACACTGAAGCTTTCTTT.

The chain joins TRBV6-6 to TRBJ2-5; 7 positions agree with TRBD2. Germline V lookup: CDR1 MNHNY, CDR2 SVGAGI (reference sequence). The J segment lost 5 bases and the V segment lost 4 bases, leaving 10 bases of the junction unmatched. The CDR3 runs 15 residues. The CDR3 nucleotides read TGTGCCAGCAGTTCAAAGGGTTTGGGAGGGGAGACCCAGTACTTC. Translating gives CASSSKGLGGETQYF.